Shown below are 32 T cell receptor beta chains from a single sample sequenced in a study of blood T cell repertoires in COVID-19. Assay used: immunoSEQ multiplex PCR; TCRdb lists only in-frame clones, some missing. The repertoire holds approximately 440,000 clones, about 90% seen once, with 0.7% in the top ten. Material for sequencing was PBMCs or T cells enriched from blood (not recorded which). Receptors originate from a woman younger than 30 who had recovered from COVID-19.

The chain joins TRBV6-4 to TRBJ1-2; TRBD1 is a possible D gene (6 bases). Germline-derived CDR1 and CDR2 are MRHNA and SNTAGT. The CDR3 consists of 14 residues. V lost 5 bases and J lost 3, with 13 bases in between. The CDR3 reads CASSPLGGDYGYTF. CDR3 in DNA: TGTGCCAGCAGTCCCCTAGGGGGGGACTATGGCTACACCTTC.

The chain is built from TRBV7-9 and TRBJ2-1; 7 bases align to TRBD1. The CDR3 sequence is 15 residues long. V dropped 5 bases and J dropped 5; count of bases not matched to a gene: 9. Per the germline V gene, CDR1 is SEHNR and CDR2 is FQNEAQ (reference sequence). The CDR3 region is CASSPYRTGHNEQFF. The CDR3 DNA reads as TGTGCCAGCAGCCCATATCGGACAGGTCACAATGAGCAGTTCTTC.

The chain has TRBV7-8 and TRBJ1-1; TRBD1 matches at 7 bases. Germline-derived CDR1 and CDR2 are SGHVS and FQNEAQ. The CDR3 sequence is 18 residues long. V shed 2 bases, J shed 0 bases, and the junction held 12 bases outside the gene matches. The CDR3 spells CASSLRTGSGGMNTEAFF. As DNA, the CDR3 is TGTGCCAGCAGCTTAAGGACGGGGTCAGGGGGTATGAACACTGAAGCTTTCTTT.

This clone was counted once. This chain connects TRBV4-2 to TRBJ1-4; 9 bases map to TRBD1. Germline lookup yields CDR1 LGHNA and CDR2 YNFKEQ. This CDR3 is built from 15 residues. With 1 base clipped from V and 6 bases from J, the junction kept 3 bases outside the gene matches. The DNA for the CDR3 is TGTGCCAGCAGCCAAGGGACAGGGGTGGATGAAAAACTGTTTTTT. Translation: CASSQGTGVDEKLFF.

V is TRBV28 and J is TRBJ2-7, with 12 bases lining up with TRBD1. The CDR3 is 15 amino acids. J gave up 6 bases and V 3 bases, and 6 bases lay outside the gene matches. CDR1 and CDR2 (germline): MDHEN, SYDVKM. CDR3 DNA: TGTGCCAGCAGTTTTATTCGGGACAGGGGGCGCGAGCAGTACTTC. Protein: CASSFIRDRGREQYF. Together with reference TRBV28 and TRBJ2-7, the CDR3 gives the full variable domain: DVKVTQSSRYLVKRTGEKVFLECVQDMDHENMFWYRQDPGLGLRLIYFSYDVKMKEKGDIPEGYSVSREKKERFSLILESASTNQTSMYLCASSFIRDRGREQYFGPGTRLTVT.

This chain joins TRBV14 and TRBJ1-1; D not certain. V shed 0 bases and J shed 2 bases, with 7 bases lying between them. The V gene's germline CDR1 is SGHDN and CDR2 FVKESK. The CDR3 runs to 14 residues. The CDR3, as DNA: TGTGCCAGCAGCCAAGAGATGCTAAACACTGAAGCTTTCTTT. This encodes CASSQEMLNTEAFF.

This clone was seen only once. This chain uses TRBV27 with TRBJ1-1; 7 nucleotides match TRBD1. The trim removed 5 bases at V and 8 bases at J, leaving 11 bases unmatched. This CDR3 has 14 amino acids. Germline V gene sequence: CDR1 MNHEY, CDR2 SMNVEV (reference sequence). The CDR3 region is CASSPPYDRAEAFF. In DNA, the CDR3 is TGTGCCAGCAGTCCACCTTATGACAGGGCGGAAGCTTTCTTT.

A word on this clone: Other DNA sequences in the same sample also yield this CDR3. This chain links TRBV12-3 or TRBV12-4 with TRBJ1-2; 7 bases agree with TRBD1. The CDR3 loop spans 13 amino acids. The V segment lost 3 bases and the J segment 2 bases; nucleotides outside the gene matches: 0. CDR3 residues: CASSLDRNYGYTF. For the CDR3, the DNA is TGTGCCAGCAGTTTGGACAGGAACTATGGCTACACCTTC.

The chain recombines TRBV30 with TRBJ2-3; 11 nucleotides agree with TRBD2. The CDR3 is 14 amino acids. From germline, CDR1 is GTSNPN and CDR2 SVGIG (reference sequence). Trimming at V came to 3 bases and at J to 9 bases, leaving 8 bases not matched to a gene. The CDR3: CAWRTSGVGGTQYF. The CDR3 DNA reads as TGTGCCTGGAGGACTAGCGGGGTGGGAGGGACGCAGTATTTT.

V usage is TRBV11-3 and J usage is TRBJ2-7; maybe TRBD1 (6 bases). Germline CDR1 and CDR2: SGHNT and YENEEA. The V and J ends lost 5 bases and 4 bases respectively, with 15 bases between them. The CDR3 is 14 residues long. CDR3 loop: CASSPGTSSYEQYF. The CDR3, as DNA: TGTGCCAGCAGCCCCGGGACAAGTTCTTACGAGCAGTACTTC.

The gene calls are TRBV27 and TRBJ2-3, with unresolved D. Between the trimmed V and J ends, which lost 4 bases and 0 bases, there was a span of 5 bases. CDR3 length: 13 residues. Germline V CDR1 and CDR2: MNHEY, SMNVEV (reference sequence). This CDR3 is CASSSLSTDTQYF. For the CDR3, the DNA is TGTGCCAGCAGTTCCCTTAGCACAGATACGCAGTATTTT.

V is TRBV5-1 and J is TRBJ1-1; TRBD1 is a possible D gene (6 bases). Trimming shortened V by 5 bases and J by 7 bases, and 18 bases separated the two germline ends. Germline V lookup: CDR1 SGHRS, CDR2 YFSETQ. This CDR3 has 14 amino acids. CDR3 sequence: CASREKTGGLEAFF. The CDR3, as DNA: TGCGCCAGCAGAGAAAAGACAGGTGGGCTTGAAGCTTTCTTT.

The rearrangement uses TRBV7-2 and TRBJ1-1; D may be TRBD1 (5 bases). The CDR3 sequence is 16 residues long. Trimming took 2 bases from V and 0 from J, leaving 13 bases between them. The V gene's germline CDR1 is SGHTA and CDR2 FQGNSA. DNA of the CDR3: TGTGCCAGCAGCTTATGGGGAGGGGAAGTGAACACTGAAGCTTTCTTT. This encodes CASSLWGGEVNTEAFF. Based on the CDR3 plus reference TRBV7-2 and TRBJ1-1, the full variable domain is GAGVSQSPSNKVTEKGKDVELRCDPISGHTALYWYRQSLGQGLEFLIYFQGNSAPDKSGLPSDRFSAERTGGSVSTLTIQRTQQEDSAVYLCASSLWGGEVNTEAFFGQGTRLTVV.

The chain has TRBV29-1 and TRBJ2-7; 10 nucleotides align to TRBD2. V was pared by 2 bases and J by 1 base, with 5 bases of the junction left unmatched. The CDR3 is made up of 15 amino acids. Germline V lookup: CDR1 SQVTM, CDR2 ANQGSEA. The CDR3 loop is CSVESLAGESYEQYF. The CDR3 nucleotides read TGCAGCGTTGAAAGCCTAGCGGGGGAGTCCTACGAGCAGTACTTC.

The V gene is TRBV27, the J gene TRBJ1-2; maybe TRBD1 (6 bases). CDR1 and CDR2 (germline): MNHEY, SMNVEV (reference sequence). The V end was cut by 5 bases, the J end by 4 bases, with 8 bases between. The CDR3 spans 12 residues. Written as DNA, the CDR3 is TGTGCCAGCAGTCTCAGGGGCTATGGCTACACCTTC. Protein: CASSLRGYGYTF.

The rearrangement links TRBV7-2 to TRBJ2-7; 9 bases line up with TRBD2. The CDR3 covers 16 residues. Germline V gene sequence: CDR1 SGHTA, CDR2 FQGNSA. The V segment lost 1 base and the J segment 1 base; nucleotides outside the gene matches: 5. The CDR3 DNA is TGTGCCAGCAGCTTAGTCGGCGGGGGGGTTTCCTACGAGCAGTACTTC. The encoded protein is CASSLVGGGVSYEQYF.

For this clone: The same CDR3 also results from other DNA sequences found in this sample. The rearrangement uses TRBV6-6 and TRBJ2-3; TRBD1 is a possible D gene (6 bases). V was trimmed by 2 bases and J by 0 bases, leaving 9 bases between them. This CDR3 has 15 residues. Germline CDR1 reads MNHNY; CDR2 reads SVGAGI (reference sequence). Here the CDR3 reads CASSYDRTSTDTQYF. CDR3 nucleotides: TGTGCCAGCAGTTACGACAGGACTAGCACAGATACGCAGTATTTT.

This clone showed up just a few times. This CDR3 reads CASSLATTGDYEQYF. CDR3 sequence (DNA): TGTGCCAGCAGCTTAGCCACGACAGGGGACTACGAGCAGTACTTC. This rearrangement joins TRBV11-2 to TRBJ2-7; the match to TRBD1 covers 8 bases. Germline V CDR1 and CDR2: SGHAT, FQNNGV. CDR3 length equals 15 residues. The trim removed 1 base at V and 3 bases at J, leaving 5 bases unmatched.

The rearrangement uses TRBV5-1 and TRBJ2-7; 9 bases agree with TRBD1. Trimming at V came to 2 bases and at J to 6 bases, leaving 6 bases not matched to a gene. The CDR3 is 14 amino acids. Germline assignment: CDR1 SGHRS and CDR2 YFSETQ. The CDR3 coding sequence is TGCGCCAGCAGCTTAGCGGGGACAGGGAGCGAGCAGTACTTC. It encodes CASSLAGTGSEQYF. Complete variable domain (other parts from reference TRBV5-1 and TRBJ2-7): KAGVTQTPRYLIKTRGQQVTLSCSPISGHRSVSWYQQTPGQGLQFLFEYFSETQRNKGNFPGRFSGRQFSNSRSEMNVSTLELGDSALYLCASSLAGTGSEQYFGPGTRLTVT.

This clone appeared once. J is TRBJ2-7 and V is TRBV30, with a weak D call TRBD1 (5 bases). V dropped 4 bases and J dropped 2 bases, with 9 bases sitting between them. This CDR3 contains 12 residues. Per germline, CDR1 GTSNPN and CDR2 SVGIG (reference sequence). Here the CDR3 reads CAWTSGPYEQYF. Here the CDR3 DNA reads TGTGCCTGGACCTCAGGGCCCTACGAGCAGTACTTC.

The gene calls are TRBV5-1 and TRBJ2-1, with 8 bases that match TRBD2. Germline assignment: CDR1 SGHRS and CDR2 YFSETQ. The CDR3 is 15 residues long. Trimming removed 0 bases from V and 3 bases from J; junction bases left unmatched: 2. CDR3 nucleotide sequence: TGCGCCAGCAGCTTGGTTGCGGGGGGCTACAATGAGCAGTTCTTC. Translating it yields CASSLVAGGYNEQFF. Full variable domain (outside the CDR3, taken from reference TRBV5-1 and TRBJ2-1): KAGVTQTPRYLIKTRGQQVTLSCSPISGHRSVSWYQQTPGQGLQFLFEYFSETQRNKGNFPGRFSGRQFSNSRSEMNVSTLELGDSALYLCASSLVAGGYNEQFFGPGTRLTVL.

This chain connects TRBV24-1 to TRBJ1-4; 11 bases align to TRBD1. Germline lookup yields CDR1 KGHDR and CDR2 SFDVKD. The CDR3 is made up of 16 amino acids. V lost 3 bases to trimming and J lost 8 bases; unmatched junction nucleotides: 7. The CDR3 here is CATSDPRTGGKEKLFF. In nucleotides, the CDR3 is TGTGCCACCAGTGATCCGCGGACAGGGGGCAAGGAAAAACTGTTTTTT.

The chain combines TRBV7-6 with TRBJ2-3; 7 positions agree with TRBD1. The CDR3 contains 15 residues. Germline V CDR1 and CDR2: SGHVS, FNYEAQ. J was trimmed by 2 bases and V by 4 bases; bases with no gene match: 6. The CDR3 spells CASSSKTGATDTQYF. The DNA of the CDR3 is TGTGCCAGCAGCTCCAAAACAGGGGCCACAGATACGCAGTATTTT.

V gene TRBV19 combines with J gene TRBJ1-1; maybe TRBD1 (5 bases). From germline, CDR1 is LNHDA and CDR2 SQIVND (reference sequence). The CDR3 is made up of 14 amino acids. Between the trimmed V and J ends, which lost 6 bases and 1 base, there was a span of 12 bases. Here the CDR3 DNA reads TGTGCCAGTAGGGTACAGGAGCCGAACACTGAAGCTTTCTTT. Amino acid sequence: CASRVQEPNTEAFF. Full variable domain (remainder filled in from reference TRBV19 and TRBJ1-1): DGGITQSPKYLFRKEGQNVTLSCEQNLNHDAMYWYRQDPGQGLRLIYYSQIVNDFQKGDIAEGYSVSREKKESFPLTVTSAQKNPTAFYLCASRVQEPNTEAFFGQGTRLTVV.

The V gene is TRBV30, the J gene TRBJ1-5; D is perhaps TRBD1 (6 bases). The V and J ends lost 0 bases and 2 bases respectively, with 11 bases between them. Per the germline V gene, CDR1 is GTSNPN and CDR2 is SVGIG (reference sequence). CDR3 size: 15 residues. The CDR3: CAWSVPGAGNQPQHF. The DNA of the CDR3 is TGTGCCTGGAGTGTACCAGGGGCGGGCAATCAGCCCCAGCATTTT.

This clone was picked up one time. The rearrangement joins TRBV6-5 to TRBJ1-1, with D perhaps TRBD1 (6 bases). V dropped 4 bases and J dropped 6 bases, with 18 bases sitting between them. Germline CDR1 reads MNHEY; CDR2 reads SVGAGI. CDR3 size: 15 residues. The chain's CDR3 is CASSSHGGGDAEAFF. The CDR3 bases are TGTGCCAGCAGTTCCCATGGAGGGGGGGACGCTGAAGCTTTCTTT.

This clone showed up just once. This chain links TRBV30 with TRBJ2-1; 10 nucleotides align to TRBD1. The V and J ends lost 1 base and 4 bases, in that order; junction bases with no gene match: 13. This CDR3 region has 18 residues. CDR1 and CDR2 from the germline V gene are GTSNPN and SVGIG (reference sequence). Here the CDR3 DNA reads TGTGCCTGGAGTGGGAAGGGATCCGGGACAGGGGAATACAATGAGCAGTTCTTC. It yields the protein CAWSGKGSGTGEYNEQFF.

The CDR3 loop reads CASSLNRQNTEAFF. The CDR3 DNA reads as TGTGCCAGCAGTTTAAACAGGCAGAACACTGAAGCTTTCTTT. V gene TRBV6-5 combines with J gene TRBJ1-1; tentatively, D is TRBD1 (5 bases). V was cut by 4 bases and J by 1 base, with 10 bases left in between. Germline values: CDR1 MNHEY, CDR2 SVGAGI. CDR3 length equals 14 residues.

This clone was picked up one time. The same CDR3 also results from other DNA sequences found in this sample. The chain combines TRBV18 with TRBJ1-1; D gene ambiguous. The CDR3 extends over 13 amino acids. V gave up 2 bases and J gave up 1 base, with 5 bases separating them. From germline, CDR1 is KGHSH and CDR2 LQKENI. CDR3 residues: CASSPRANTEAFF. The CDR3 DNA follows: TGTGCCAGCTCACCAAGAGCGAACACTGAAGCTTTCTTT.

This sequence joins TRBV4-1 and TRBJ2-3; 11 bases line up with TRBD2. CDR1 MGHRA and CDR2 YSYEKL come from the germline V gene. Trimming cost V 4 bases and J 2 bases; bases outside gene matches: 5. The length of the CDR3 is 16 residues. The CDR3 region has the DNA TGCGCCAGCAGCCGCCTAGCGGGGGGTCTCACAGATACGCAGTATTTT. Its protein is CASSRLAGGLTDTQYF.

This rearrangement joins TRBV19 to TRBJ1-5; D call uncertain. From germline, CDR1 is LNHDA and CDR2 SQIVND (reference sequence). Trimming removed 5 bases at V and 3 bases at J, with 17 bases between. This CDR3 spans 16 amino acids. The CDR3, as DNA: TGTGCCAGTAGTCATCAACCTAGCAACCTCAATCAGCCCCAGCATTTT. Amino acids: CASSHQPSNLNQPQHF.

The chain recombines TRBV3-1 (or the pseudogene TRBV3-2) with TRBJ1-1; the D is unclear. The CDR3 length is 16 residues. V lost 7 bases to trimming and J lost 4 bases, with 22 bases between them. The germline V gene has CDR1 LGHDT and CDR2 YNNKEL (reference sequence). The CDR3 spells CASTHTRLRGLTEAFF. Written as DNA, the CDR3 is TGTGCCAGCACCCACACACGATTACGAGGACTCACTGAAGCTTTCTTT.